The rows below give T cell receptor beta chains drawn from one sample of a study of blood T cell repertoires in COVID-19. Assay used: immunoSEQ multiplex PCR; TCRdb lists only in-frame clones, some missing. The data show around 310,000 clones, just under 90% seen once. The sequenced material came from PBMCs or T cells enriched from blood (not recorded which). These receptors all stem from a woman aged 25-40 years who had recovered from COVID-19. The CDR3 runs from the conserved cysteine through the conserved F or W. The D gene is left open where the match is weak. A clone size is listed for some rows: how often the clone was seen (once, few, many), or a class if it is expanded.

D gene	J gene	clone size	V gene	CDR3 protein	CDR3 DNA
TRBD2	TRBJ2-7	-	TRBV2	CASSEGGAGGSYEQYF	TGTGCCAGCAGTGAAGGAGGGGCGGGAGGGTCCTACGAGCAGTACTTC
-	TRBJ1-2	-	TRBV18	CASSPPRGSLGVGYTF	TGTGCCAGCTCACCACCGAGAGGCAGCCTCGGGGTAGGCTACACCTTC
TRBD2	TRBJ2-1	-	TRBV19	CASSPGLAGHEQFF	TGTGCCAGTAGTCCGGGACTAGCGGGACATGAGCAGTTCTTC
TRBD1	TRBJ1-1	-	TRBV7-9	CASSEPGQQRDTEAFF	TGTGCCAGCAGCGAACCGGGACAGCAAAGAGACACTGAAGCTTTCTTT
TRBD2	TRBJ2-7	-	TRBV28	CATIPAEAGDGSYEQYF	TGTGCCACCATTCCTGCGGAAGCGGGAGATGGTTCCTACGAGCAGTACTTC
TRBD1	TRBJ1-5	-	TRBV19	CASRIQGSYSNQPQHF	TGTGCCAGTAGGATACAGGGGAGTTATAGCAATCAGCCCCAGCATTTT
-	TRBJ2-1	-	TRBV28	CASRDERSYSYNEQFF	TGTGCCAGCAGAGACGAGCGCTCTTACTCCTACAATGAGCAGTTCTTC
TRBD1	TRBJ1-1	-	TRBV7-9	CASSDRAGNSEAFF	TGTGCCAGCAGCGACAGGGCGGGGAACAGTGAAGCTTTCTTT
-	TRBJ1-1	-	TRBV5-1	CASSLAPGEKIFTEAFF	TGCGCCAGCAGCTTGGCCCCGGGAGAGAAAATCTTCACTGAAGCTTTCTTT
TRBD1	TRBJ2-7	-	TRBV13	CASSPGDRAYEQYF	TGTGCCAGCAGCCCCGGGGACAGAGCCTACGAGCAGTACTTC
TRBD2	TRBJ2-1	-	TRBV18	CASSPVVVAGGYNEQFF	TGTGCCAGCTCACCCGTCGTGGTAGCGGGAGGATACAATGAGCAGTTCTTC
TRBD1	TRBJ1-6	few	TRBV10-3	CAISGQATNSPLHF	TGTGCCATCTCAGGACAGGCCACTAATTCACCCCTCCACTTT
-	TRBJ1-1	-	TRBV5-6	CASSLDPGSNTEAFF	TGTGCCAGCAGCTTGGACCCAGGGTCGAACACTGAAGCTTTCTTT
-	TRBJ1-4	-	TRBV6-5	CASSFKTDEKLFF	TGTGCCAGCAGCTTTAAAACTGATGAAAAACTGTTTTTT
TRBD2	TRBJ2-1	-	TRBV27	CASSLGLAVLHNEQFF	TGTGCCAGCAGTTTAGGACTAGCGGTGCTACACAATGAGCAGTTCTTC
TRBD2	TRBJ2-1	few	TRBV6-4	CASSDWSGRINEQFF	TGTGCCAGCAGTGACTGGAGCGGGAGGATCAATGAGCAGTTCTTC
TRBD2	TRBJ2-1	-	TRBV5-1	CASSLTSGSKHEQFF	TGCGCCAGCAGCTTGACTAGCGGGAGCAAACATGAGCAGTTCTTC
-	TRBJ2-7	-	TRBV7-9	CASSSIKQGGYEQYF	TGTGCCAGCAGCTCTATAAAACAGGGCGGTTACGAGCAGTACTTC
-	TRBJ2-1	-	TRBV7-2	CASSRRGSLLFQYNEQFF	TGTGCCAGCAGCCGCCGGGGGTCGTTGCTTTTCCAATACAATGAGCAGTTCTTC
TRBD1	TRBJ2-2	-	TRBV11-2	CASSLTPGQGSNTGELFF	TGTGCCAGCAGCTTGACACCGGGACAGGGGTCGAACACCGGGGAGCTGTTTTTT
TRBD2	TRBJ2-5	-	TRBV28	CASRPSGQETQYF	TGTGCCAGCCGACCTAGCGGGCAAGAGACCCAGTACTTC
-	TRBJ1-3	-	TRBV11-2	CASKHGKFGAPDTIYF	TGTGCCAGTAAGCATGGAAAATTTGGGGCCCCGGACACCATATATTTT
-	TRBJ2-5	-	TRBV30	CAWSLGRRETQYF	TGTGCCTGGAGTTTGGGGAGGCGAGAGACCCAGTACTTC
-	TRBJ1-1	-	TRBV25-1	CASSDSFRGFTEAFF	TGTGCCAGCAGTGATTCTTTTCGAGGTTTCACTGAAGCTTTCTTT
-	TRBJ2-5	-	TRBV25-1	CASSEGGMGETQYF	TGTGCCAGCAGTGAAGGGGGGATGGGAGAGACCCAGTACTTC
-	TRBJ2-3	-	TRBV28	CASEKSRVVGTDTQYF	TGTGCCAGCGAAAAAAGCAGGGTCGTGGGCACAGATACGCAGTATTTT
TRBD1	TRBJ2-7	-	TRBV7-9	CASSLQRTGYEQYF	TGTGCCAGCAGCCTACAAAGGACAGGCTACGAGCAGTACTTC
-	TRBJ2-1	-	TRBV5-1	CASSPGTYNEQFF	TGCGCCAGCAGCCCAGGAACTTACAATGAGCAGTTCTTC
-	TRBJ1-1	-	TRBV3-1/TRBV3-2	CASTQGGSNTEAFF	TGTGCCAGCACCCAGGGAGGGTCGAACACTGAAGCTTTCTTT
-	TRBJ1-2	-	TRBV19	CASSRQGSGYTF	TGTGCCAGTAGTCGGCAGGGAAGTGGCTACACCTTC
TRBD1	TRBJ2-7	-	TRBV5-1	CASSAYRTGEGYEQYF	TGCGCCAGCAGCGCGTATCGGACAGGTGAAGGCTACGAGCAGTACTTC
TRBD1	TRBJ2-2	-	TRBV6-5	CASSLTGGRGELFF	TGTGCCAGCAGTCTGACAGGGGGGCGCGGGGAGCTGTTTTTT
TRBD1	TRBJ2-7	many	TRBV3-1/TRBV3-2	CASSLQGVDEQYF	TGTGCCAGCAGCCTACAGGGGGTTGACGAGCAGTACTTC
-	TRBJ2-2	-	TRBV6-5	CASGLQGGELFF	TGTGCCAGCGGCCTCCAGGGCGGGGAGCTGTTTTTT
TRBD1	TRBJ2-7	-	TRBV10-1	CASSGRDRYYEQYF	TGCGCCAGCAGTGGTCGGGACAGATACTACGAGCAGTACTTC
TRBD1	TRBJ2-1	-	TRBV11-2	CASSPTGTGEFF	TGTGCCAGCAGCCCTACCGGGACAGGGGAATTCTTC
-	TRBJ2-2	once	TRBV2	CASSVRVFTGELFF	TGTGCCAGCAGTGTCAGGGTGTTCACCGGGGAGCTGTTTTTT
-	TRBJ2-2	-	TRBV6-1	CASSEFYRANTGELFF	TGTGCCAGCAGTGAATTTTACAGGGCGAACACCGGGGAGCTGTTTTTT
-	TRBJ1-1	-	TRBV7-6	CASSLPRTRNTEAFF	TGTGCCAGCAGCTTACCTAGGACAAGGAACACTGAAGCTTTCTTT
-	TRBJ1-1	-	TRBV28	CASSYLTGNTEAFF	TGTGCCAGCAGTTACCTGACAGGGAACACTGAAGCTTTCTTT
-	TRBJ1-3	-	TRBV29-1	CSVERGTGNTIYF	TGCAGCGTTGAACGGGGAACCGGAAACACCATATATTTT
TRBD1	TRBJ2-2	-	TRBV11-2	CASSDKPGQGGDTGELFF	TGTGCCAGCAGCGATAAGCCCGGACAGGGGGGGGACACCGGGGAGCTGTTTTTT
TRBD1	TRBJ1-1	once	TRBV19	CASSTGQVGLEAFF	TGTGCCAGTAGTACTGGACAGGTCGGGCTGGAAGCTTTCTTT
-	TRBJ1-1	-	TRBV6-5	CASGKVGDTEAFF	TGTGCCAGCGGGAAGGTCGGGGACACTGAAGCTTTCTTT
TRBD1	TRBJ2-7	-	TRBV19	CASSIDGTALYEQYF	TGTGCCAGTAGTATCGACGGGACAGCCCTCTACGAGCAGTACTTC
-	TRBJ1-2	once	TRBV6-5	CASSVDTSYGYTF	TGTGCCAGCAGCGTGGACACCTCCTATGGCTACACCTTC
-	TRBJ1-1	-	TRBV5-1	CASSQTTDRMNTEAFF	TGCGCCAGCAGCCAAACCACCGACAGAATGAACACTGAAGCTTTCTTT
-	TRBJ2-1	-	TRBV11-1	CASSLYQNNEQFF	TGTGCCAGCAGCTTATACCAGAACAATGAGCAGTTCTTC
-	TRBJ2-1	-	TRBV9	CASRRGIRQGSNEQFF	TGTGCCAGCAGGCGAGGGATCAGGCAGGGGTCCAATGAGCAGTTCTTC
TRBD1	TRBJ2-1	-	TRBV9	CASSSGQGLYEQFF	TGTGCCAGCAGCTCGGGACAGGGATTATATGAGCAGTTCTTC
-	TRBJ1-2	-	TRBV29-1	CSVSRNGVYGYTF	TGCAGCGTCTCCAGGAACGGGGTCTATGGCTACACCTTC
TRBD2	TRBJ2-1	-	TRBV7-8	CASHRLAGESNEQFF	TGTGCCAGCCACAGACTAGCGGGAGAAAGCAATGAGCAGTTCTTC
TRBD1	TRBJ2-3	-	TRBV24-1	CATSDYAGTGADTQYF	TGTGCCACCAGTGATTACGCGGGGACAGGCGCCGATACGCAGTATTTT